Below, one T cell receptor beta chain is given with its context. The TCR library protocol was used to attach unique molecular identifiers. These identifiers were attached to individual cDNA molecules. Each CDR3 protein gets one entry after TCRdb re-called the 5' RACE reads with MiXCR. The data hold about 61,000 distinct CDR3 sequences, with around 12% observed a single time. The record originates from a study of early T cells in non-severe SARS-CoV-2 infection. Turning to the study itself: Alpha and beta chains were unpaired, from unsorted whole-blood bulk RNA.

Trimming removed 4 bases from V and 5 bases from J; junction bases left unmatched: 3. Germline loops: CDR1 GTSNPN, CDR2 SVGIG (reference sequence). CDR3 length: 13 residues. The starting material was whole blood, obtained at baseline. The genes are TRBV30 and TRBJ2-3; the match to TRBD1 covers 10 bases. This clonotype originated in an adult who was a healthcare worker with PCR-confirmed SARS-CoV-2 infection or an uninfected control (not recorded which). The donor label of this sample is uncertain. This chain's CDR3 is CAWNRDRGDTQYF. CDR3 DNA: TGTGCCTGGAATAGGGACAGGGGAGATACGCAGTATTTT. The whole variable domain, filled in from reference TRBV30 and TRBJ2-3, reads SQTIHQWPATLVQPVGSPLSLECTVEGTSNPNLYWYRQAAGRGLQLLFYSVGIGQISSEVPQNLSASRPQDRQFILSSKKLLLSDSGFYLCAWNRDRGDTQYFGPGTRLTVL.